These 32 T cell receptor beta chains share one sample of origin, sequenced in a study of cytomegalovirus exposure and HLA in healthy donors (dated by TCRdb to 2015 to 2018). Libraries were made using the immunoSEQ multiplex PCR assay. A mixture of 60 forward primers for TCR Vbeta segments and 13 reverse primers for TCR Jbeta segments was used in the multiplex PCR. The table comes from immuneACCESS by way of TCRdb, which keeps in-frame sequences with V and J called. Part of the clones is missing from these tables; in studies checked, under half for an unresolved V gene and the rest for unknown reasons. The table for this sample lists around 210,000 clones; around 80% of them were counted only once. The ten largest clones represent 1.5% to 2% of the sample. The sequenced material came from PBMCs. All receptors derive from a man aged 45-60 years in good health and CMV-seronegative.

The CDR3 region has the DNA TGTGCCAGCTCATCTTGGGCGATCTCAGGGGAGACCCAGTACTTC. Amino acids: CASSSWAISGETQYF. The gene calls are TRBV18 and TRBJ2-5; D is possibly TRBD1 (5 bases). The CDR3 runs 15 residues. CDR1 and CDR2 (germline): KGHSH, LQKENI. Trimming removed 5 bases at V and 5 bases at J, with 18 bases between.

This chain uses TRBV5-1 with TRBJ1-2; weak D call: TRBD1 (6 bases). The CDR3 runs 13 residues. Trimming stripped 4 bases from V and 4 bases from J, with 11 bases between. CDR1 is SGHRS, CDR2 YFSETQ, per germline. CDR3 amino acids: CASSPGQSYGYTF. CDR3 DNA: TGCGCCAGCAGCCCTGGACAGAGCTATGGCTACACCTTC.

This clone was recorded once. CDR3 amino acids: CASSFSGELFF. The CDR3, as DNA: TGTGCCAGCAGCTTCTCCGGGGAGCTGTTTTTT. J is TRBJ2-2 and V is TRBV5-4; D not resolved. CDR1 SGHNT and CDR2 YYREEE come from the germline V gene (reference sequence). This CDR3 has 11 amino acids. V was shortened by 2 bases and J by 6 bases, with 2 bases between the two germline ends. Drawing the rest from reference TRBV5-4 and TRBJ2-2, the complete variable domain is ETGVTQSPTHLIKTRGQQVTLRCSSQSGHNTVSWYQQALGQGPQFIFQYYREEENGRGNFPPRFSGLQFPNYSSELNVNALELDDSALYLCASSFSGELFFGEGSRLTVL.

The chain employs TRBV25-1 and TRBJ1-4; possibly TRBD1 for D (5 bases). Germline V gene sequence: CDR1 MGHDK, CDR2 SYGVNS. The V end was cut by 8 bases, the J end by 7 bases, with 17 bases between. The CDR3 is 14 amino acids. CDR3 coding DNA: TGTGCCAGCGCCTGGAGGGGATCATTTGAAAAACTGTTTTTT. It encodes CASAWRGSFEKLFF. Full variable domain (missing parts from reference TRBV25-1 and TRBJ1-4): EADIYQTPRYLVIGTGKKITLECSQTMGHDKMYWYQQDPGMELHLIHYSYGVNSTEKGDLSSESTVSRIRTEHFPLTLESARPSHTSQYLCASAWRGSFEKLFFGSGTQLSVL.

The V and J genes are TRBV9 and TRBJ2-5, with D maybe TRBD2 (7 bases). Germline CDR1 and CDR2: SGDLS and YYNGEE. The CDR3 has 13 amino acids. The germline V and J ends were trimmed by 7 bases and 4 bases, with 14 bases remaining between them. CDR3: CASSIGGRETQYF. In DNA, the CDR3 is TGTGCCAGCTCCATCGGGGGGCGAGAGACCCAGTACTTC.

This rearrangement joins TRBV7-2 to TRBJ2-7, with D possibly TRBD2 on 6 matching bases. The CDR3 has 16 amino acids. CDR1 and CDR2 from the germline V gene are SGHTA and FQGNSA. V lost 3 bases and J lost 0, with 15 bases in between. CDR3 DNA: TGTGCCAGCAGCTTCACCGGACTACTTGCCTCCTACGAGCAGTACTTC. Translating gives CASSFTGLLASYEQYF.

This clone has only a few counts. The chain combines TRBV25-1 with TRBJ2-7, with TRBD2 matching 10 bases. CDR1 is MGHDK, CDR2 SYGVNS, per germline. This CDR3 comprises 15 residues. The V segment lost 2 bases and the J segment 6 bases; nucleotides outside the gene matches: 7. The DNA for the CDR3 is TGTGCCAGCAGTGAACCGGGTAGCGGGAGGCCCGAGCAGTACTTC. Encoded protein: CASSEPGSGRPEQYF.

The chain employs TRBV4-1 and TRBJ2-1, with 10 bases matching TRBD1. CDR3 length: 14 amino acids. In germline, CDR1 is MGHRA, CDR2 YSYEKL. J lost 9 bases, V lost 3 bases, and 5 bases had no gene match. In DNA form, the CDR3 reads TGCGCCAGCAGCCAGCCGGGACAGGGGCCTGAGCAGTTCTTC. Protein product: CASSQPGQGPEQFF.

This clone was found a few times. The chain recombines TRBV9 with TRBJ2-5, with D unclear. CDR1 SGDLS and CDR2 YYNGEE come from the germline V gene. V was clipped by 3 bases and J by 1 base, with 13 bases between them. The CDR3 covers 15 residues. The CDR3 loop reads CASSGYDTLQETQYF. The CDR3 bases are TGTGCCAGCAGCGGATACGACACCCTCCAAGAGACCCAGTACTTC. Based on the CDR3 plus reference TRBV9 and TRBJ2-5, the full variable domain is DSGVTQTPKHLITATGQRVTLRCSPRSGDLSVYWYQQSLDQGLQFLIQYYNGEERAKGNILERFSAQQFPDLHSELNLSSLELGDSALYFCASSGYDTLQETQYFGPGTRLLVL.

The V gene is TRBV7-2, the J gene TRBJ2-1; 16 bases are shared with TRBD2. Germline V gene data show CDR1 as SGHTA and CDR2 as FQGNSA. This CDR3 comprises 17 residues. Losses at the gene ends were 1 base for V and 6 bases for J; bases not matched to a gene: 3. The CDR3, as DNA: TGTGCCAGCAGCTTAGGCGGGACTAGCGGGAGGGCCAATGAGCAGTTCTTC. Translation gives CASSLGGTSGRANEQFF.

This clone showed up just a few times. The genes are TRBV27 and TRBJ2-7; TRBD2 matches at 12 bases. There are 15 residues in the CDR3. The ends lost 7 bases at V and 2 bases at J; junction bases unmatched: 6. Germline V gene data show CDR1 as MNHEY and CDR2 as SMNVEV (reference sequence). The CDR3 region is CASKPGLAGPYEQYF. The CDR3 DNA follows: TGTGCCAGCAAACCGGGACTAGCGGGCCCCTACGAGCAGTACTTC.

This sequence joins TRBV28 and TRBJ2-3, with 7 nucleotides matching TRBD1. The J segment lost 1 base and the V segment lost 7 bases, leaving 8 bases of the junction unmatched. The germline V gene has CDR1 MDHEN and CDR2 SYDVKM. This CDR3 is built from 15 residues. Here the CDR3 DNA reads TGTGCCAGCATGACAGGGAAGGTGGGCACAGATACGCAGTATTTT. Residues: CASMTGKVGTDTQYF.

This sequence joins TRBV27 and TRBJ2-4; 7 bases agree with TRBD2. The CDR3 loop spans 16 amino acids. Germline lookup yields CDR1 MNHEY and CDR2 SMNVEV (reference sequence). The V and J ends lost 4 bases and 1 base, in that order; junction bases with no gene match: 7. CDR3: CASSSGPGRAKNIQYF. The CDR3, as DNA: TGTGCCAGCAGTTCGGGACCCGGGAGGGCCAAAAACATTCAGTACTTC.

The V gene is TRBV7-9, the J gene TRBJ2-7; 9 nucleotides align to TRBD1. This CDR3 spans 17 amino acids. Germline CDR1 is SEHNR and CDR2 is FQNEAQ (reference sequence). Losses at the gene ends were 1 base for V and 5 bases for J; bases not matched to a gene: 12. The CDR3 region has the DNA TGTGCCAGCAGCTTAGAGGCGGGACAGGGAGTCCGCGACGAGCAGTACTTC. Amino acids: CASSLEAGQGVRDEQYF.

The gene calls are TRBV7-2 and TRBJ2-5, with TRBD2 identical over 10 bases. The DNA matches TRBJ2-7 better at its end, which makes the J call doubtful. Germline lookup yields CDR1 SGHTA and CDR2 FQGNSA. The CDR3 runs to 15 residues. CDR3 sequence reads: CASSFWLAGGYEQYF. The CDR3 DNA reads as TGTGCCAGCAGCTTTTGGTTAGCGGGAGGCTACGAGCAGTACTTC.

This clone is a singleton in its sample. J is TRBJ2-7 and V is TRBV18; no clear D. Trimming took 4 bases from V and 5 from J, leaving 9 bases between them. This CDR3 is built from 12 residues. CDR1 is KGHSH, CDR2 LQKENI, per germline. The CDR3 region has the DNA TGTGCCAGCTCACAGTTAGTAGACGAGCAGTACTTC. Its translation is CASSQLVDEQYF.

In this sample, this clone turned up a few times. The V and J genes are TRBV5-1 and TRBJ2-1, with TRBD2 identical over 9 bases. Germline trimming cut 2 bases from V and 6 bases from J; bases unmatched to any gene: 3. This CDR3 is built from 14 residues. Per germline, CDR1 SGHRS and CDR2 YFSETQ. As DNA, the CDR3 is TGCGCCAGCAGCTTACCTAGCGGGATCAATGAGCAGTTCTTC. Protein: CASSLPSGINEQFF.

The chain joins TRBV29-1 to TRBJ1-5; no definite D call. V was pared by 7 bases and J by 4 bases, with 11 bases between. There are 12 residues in the CDR3. CDR1 and CDR2 (germline): SQVTM, ANQGSEA. DNA of the CDR3: TGCAGCGCAAGAGAGGGTAATCAGCCCCAGCATTTT. It yields the protein CSAREGNQPQHF.

The rearrangement links TRBV7-3 to TRBJ2-3; TRBD1 matches at 10 bases. V was clipped by 6 bases and J by 7 bases; unmatched bases: 4. The CDR3 length is 13 residues. Germline CDR1 reads SGHTA; CDR2 reads FQGTGA. The CDR3 DNA reads TGTGCCAGCAGGTCGGGACAGGGGAATACGCAGTATTTT. This gives the protein CASRSGQGNTQYF.

The rearrangement uses TRBV4-1 and TRBJ2-7; 8 nucleotides align to TRBD1. CDR3 length equals 15 residues. V trimming: 4 bases; J trimming: 0 bases; junction bases outside the gene matches: 5. Germline values: CDR1 MGHRA, CDR2 YSYEKL. The chain's CDR3 is CASSLGQASSYEQYF. CDR3 bases: TGCGCCAGCAGCCTGGGACAGGCGTCCTCCTACGAGCAGTACTTC.

The chain recombines TRBV4-1 with TRBJ2-5; D possibly corresponds to TRBD2 (5 bases). Germline values: CDR1 MGHRA, CDR2 YSYEKL. CDR3 length: 17 amino acids. Deletions cut 4 bases from V and 0 bases from J, with 18 bases between. The CDR3 spells CASSPRSAVAHQETQYF. CDR3 in DNA: TGCGCCAGCAGCCCCAGGAGTGCTGTAGCGCACCAAGAGACCCAGTACTTC.

This chain links TRBV2 with TRBJ1-4; TRBD1 aligns across 9 bases. The CDR3 extends over 15 amino acids. Germline CDR1 is SNHLY and CDR2 is FYNNEI. V was pared by 5 bases and J by 5 bases, with 6 bases of the junction left unmatched. CDR3: CASSSDGTGNEKLFF. DNA for the CDR3: TGTGCCAGCAGTTCAGACGGGACAGGGAATGAAAAACTGTTTTTT. The entire variable domain, with the rest obtained from reference TRBV2 and TRBJ1-4, is as follows: EPEVTQTPSHQVTQMGQEVILRCVPISNHLYFYWYRQILGQKVEFLVSFYNNEISEKSEIFDDQFSVERPDGSNFTLKIRSTKLEDSAMYFCASSSDGTGNEKLFFGSGTQLSVL.

The chain is built from TRBV5-1 and TRBJ2-5; 7 positions match TRBD2. This CDR3 contains 17 residues. Germline CDR1 is SGHRS and CDR2 is YFSETQ. Trimming cost V 1 base and J 5 bases; bases outside gene matches: 14. This CDR3 reads CASSLSGQTAGRETQYF. The DNA for the CDR3 is TGCGCCAGCAGCTTGTCAGGCCAAACGGCCGGGAGGGAGACCCAGTACTTC.

The V gene is TRBV7-8, the J gene TRBJ2-7; 7 bases are shared with TRBD2. From germline, CDR1 is SGHVS and CDR2 FQNEAQ. The CDR3 loop spans 15 amino acids. With V trimmed by 8 bases and J by 5 bases, 15 bases remained unmatched. CDR3 in amino acids: CASSRLAVSSHEQYF. The CDR3 region has the DNA TGTGCCAGCTCTAGACTAGCCGTGTCAAGCCACGAGCAGTACTTC.

The V and J genes are TRBV27 and TRBJ2-7, with D perhaps TRBD2 (5 bases). The length of the CDR3 is 14 residues. V lost 6 bases, J lost 2 bases, and 14 bases lay in between. Germline V gene data show CDR1 as MNHEY and CDR2 as SMNVEV (reference sequence). CDR3 in amino acids: CASSLATATYEQYF. CDR3 coding DNA: TGTGCCAGCAGCTTAGCGACTGCAACCTACGAGCAGTACTTC.

This clone was counted between two and nine times. For the CDR3, the DNA is TGTGCCAGCAGTTACTCGAACAGGGGGCAGGCCGGGGAGCTGTTTTTT. Translation: CASSYSNRGQAGELFF. The genes are TRBV6-5 and TRBJ2-2; TRBD1 agrees at 9 bases. CDR3 length equals 16 residues. The trim removed 0 bases at V and 6 bases at J, leaving 5 bases unmatched. In germline, CDR1 is MNHEY, CDR2 SVGAGI.

This clone was recorded a few times. The rearrangement links TRBV28 to TRBJ1-5; the match to TRBD1 covers 9 bases. The CDR3 is 17 residues long. The germline CDR1 and CDR2 sequences are MDHEN and SYDVKM. V lost 3 bases to trimming and J lost 7 bases; unmatched junction nucleotides: 13. The CDR3 bases are TGTGCCAGCAGTTTCGATCCGGGACAGGGATCCTCGCAGCCCCAGCATTTT. Its translation: CASSFDPGQGSSQPQHF.

This clone was seen more than once but under ten times. Other DNA sequences from this sample encode an identical CDR3 as well. The chain uses TRBV27 and TRBJ2-7, with D uncertain. Trimming removed 5 bases from V and 0 bases from J, with 17 bases in between. The length of the CDR3 is 16 residues. The germline gives CDR1 MNHEY, CDR2 SMNVEV (reference sequence). The CDR3 nucleotides are TGTGCCAGCAGTCCGCGACTCACAAGCAGCTCCTACGAGCAGTACTTC. Translation gives CASSPRLTSSSYEQYF.

The CDR3, as DNA: TGCGCCAGCAGCCCACAGGGGGCAATCGGGGAAAAACTGTTTTTT. Amino acids: CASSPQGAIGEKLFF. V usage is TRBV5-1 and J usage is TRBJ1-4, with 9 nucleotides matching TRBD1. Trimming took 4 bases from V and 8 from J; bases not matched to a gene: 9. Germline CDR1 is SGHRS and CDR2 is YFSETQ. This CDR3 is 15 amino acids long. Full variable domain (rest looked up from reference TRBV5-1 and TRBJ1-4): KAGVTQTPRYLIKTRGQQVTLSCSPISGHRSVSWYQQTPGQGLQFLFEYFSETQRNKGNFPGRFSGRQFSNSRSEMNVSTLELGDSALYLCASSPQGAIGEKLFFGSGTQLSVL.

V is TRBV27 and J is TRBJ1-1; 8 bases line up with TRBD1. Trimming took 9 bases from V and 7 from J; bases not matched to a gene: 10. There are 13 residues in the CDR3. CDR1 is MNHEY and CDR2 is SMNVEV in the germline V gene (reference sequence). The CDR3: CASRPGQAFEAFF. The CDR3, as DNA: TGTGCCAGTCGACCGGGACAGGCATTTGAAGCTTTCTTT.

DNA for the CDR3: TGTGCCAGCAGTGATCTAGGACTAGCGGGAGCAGCCGAGCAGTACTTC. Amino acid sequence: CASSDLGLAGAAEQYF. This chain joins TRBV25-1 and TRBJ2-7; TRBD2 matches at 13 bases. Germline CDR1 and CDR2: MGHDK and SYGVNS. The CDR3 is 16 amino acids. V trimming: 3 bases; J trimming: 6 bases; junction bases outside the gene matches: 8.

V and J are TRBV13 and TRBJ2-3; D ambiguous. V lost 2 bases and J 0 bases, leaving 9 bases between the germline ends. Germline V lookup: CDR1 PRHDT, CDR2 FYEKMQ (reference sequence). The CDR3 is 15 residues long. DNA for the CDR3: TGTGCCAGCAGCTTACGAGGTTTAAGCACAGATACGCAGTATTTT. Amino acid sequence: CASSLRGLSTDTQYF.